The clone carrying this TCR beta chain was detected only a few times. This entry is derived from a study of immune cell composition in non-small cell lung cancer. Normal lung was taken at the farthest possible site, at least 3 cm from tumour. Frozen unsorted single-cell suspensions supplied the genomic DNA. The CDR3 runs to 15 residues. V lost 0 bases and J lost 3, with 11 bases in between. Germline V CDR1 and CDR2: MNHEY, SVGAGI. Measured with immunoSEQ multiplex PCR; TCRdb has only the in-frame clones, and not every one. The table shows about 2,000 clones, with about two thirds occurring only once. V and J are TRBV6-5 and TRBJ1-1; D is undetermined. Sequencing was done on a sample of non-adjacent lung tissue. The receptor comes from a human donor with non-small cell lung cancer. The CDR3 sequence: CASSYSSLGDTEAFF. CDR3 sequence (DNA): TGTGCCAGCAGTTACTCTTCACTCGGTGACACTGAAGCTTTCTTT.